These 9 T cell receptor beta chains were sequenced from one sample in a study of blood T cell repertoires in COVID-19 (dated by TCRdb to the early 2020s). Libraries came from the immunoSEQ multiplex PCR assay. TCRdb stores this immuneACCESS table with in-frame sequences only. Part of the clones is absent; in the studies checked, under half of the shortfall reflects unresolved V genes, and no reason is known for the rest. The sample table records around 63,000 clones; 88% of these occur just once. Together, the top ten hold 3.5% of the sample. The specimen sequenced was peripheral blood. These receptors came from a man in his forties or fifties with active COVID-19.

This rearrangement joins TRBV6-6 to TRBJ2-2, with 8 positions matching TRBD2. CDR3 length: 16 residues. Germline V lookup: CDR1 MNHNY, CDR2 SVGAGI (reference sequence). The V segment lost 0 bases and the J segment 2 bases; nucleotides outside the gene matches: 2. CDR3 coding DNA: TGTGCCAGCAGTTACTCGGCGGGGGGAAACACCGGGGAGCTGTTTTTT. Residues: CASSYSAGGNTGELFF.

The CDR3, as DNA: TGTGCCAGCAGCTTAGAAAGGGGTTTAGATACGCAGTATTTT. It specifies CASSLERGLDTQYF. The chain employs TRBV7-2 and TRBJ2-3, with D perhaps matching TRBD1 (5 bases). Germline loops: CDR1 SGHTA, CDR2 FQGNSA. The length of the CDR3 is 14 residues. V dropped 1 base and J dropped 5 bases, with 10 bases sitting between them.

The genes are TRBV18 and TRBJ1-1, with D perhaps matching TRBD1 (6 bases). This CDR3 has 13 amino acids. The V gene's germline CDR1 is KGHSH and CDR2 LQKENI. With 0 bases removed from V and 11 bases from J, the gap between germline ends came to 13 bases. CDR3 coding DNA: TGTGCCAGCTCACCACCGACAGGCCTCGGGGCTTTCTTT. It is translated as CASSPPTGLGAFF. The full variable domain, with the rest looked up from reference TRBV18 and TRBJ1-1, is NAGVMQNPRHLVRRRGQEARLRCSPMKGHSHVYWYRQLPEEGLKFMVYLQKENIIDESGMPKERFSAEFPKEGPSILRIQQVVRGDSAAYFCASSPPTGLGAFFGQGTRLTVV.

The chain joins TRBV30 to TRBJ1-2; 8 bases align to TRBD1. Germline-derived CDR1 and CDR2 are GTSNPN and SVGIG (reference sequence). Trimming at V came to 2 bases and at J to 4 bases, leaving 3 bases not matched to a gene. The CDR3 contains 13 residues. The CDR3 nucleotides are TGTGCCTGGAGTACAGGGGGGTCCTATGGCTACACCTTC. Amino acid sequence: CAWSTGGSYGYTF.

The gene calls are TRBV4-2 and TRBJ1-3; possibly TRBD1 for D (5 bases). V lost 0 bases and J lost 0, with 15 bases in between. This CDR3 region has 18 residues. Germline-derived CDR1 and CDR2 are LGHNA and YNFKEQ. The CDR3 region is CASSQDRSRVSSGNTIYF. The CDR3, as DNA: TGTGCCAGCAGCCAAGATCGTAGCAGGGTGAGCTCTGGAAACACCATATATTTT.

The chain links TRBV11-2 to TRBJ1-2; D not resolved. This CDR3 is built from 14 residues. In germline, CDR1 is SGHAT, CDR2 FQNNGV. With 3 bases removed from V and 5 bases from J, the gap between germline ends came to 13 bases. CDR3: CASSFTPGPYGYTF. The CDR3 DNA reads TGTGCCAGCAGCTTCACCCCTGGGCCATATGGCTACACCTTC. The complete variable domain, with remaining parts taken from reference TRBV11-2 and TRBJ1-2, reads EAGVAQSPRYKIIEKRQSVAFWCNPISGHATLYWYQQILGQGPKLLIQFQNNGVVDDSQLPKDRFSAERLKGVDSTLKIQPAKLEDSAVYLCASSFTPGPYGYTFGSGTRLTVV.

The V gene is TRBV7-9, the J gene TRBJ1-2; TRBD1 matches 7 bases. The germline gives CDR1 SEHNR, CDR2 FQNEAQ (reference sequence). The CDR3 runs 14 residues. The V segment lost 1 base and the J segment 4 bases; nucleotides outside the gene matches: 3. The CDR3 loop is CASSLDRGRYGYTF. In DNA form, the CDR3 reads TGTGCCAGCAGCTTAGACAGGGGCCGCTATGGCTACACCTTC.

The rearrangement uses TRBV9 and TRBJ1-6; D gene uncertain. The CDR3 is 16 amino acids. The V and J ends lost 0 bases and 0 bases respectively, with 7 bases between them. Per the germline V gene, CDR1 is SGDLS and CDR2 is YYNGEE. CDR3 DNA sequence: TGTGCCAGCAGCGTAGAGTGGAGCTCCTATAATTCACCCCTCCACTTT. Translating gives CASSVEWSSYNSPLHF.

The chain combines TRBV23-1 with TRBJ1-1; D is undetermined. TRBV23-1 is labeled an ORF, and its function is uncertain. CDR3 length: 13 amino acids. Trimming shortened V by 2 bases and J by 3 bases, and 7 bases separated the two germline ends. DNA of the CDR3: TGCGCCAGCAGTCAACTCCGGGACACTGAAGCTTTCTTT. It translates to CASSQLRDTEAFF.